Below, one T cell receptor beta chain is given with its context. The antigen is unknown. The record originates from a study of blood T cells in healthy people across ages. Study outcomes and limitations: It was found that TCR beta diversity correlated strongly with the percentage of naive T cells. Whereas aged donors had fewer naive CD4+ cells, long-lived donors had more of them and higher diversity. Per million T cells, TCR beta diversity dropped about linearly as age rose.

The authors ran a second PCR of roughly 6 to 12 cycles using a sample-barcoded 5' primer and a J-beta primer mix. TCRdb analysed the 5' RACE reads with MiXCR anew, one entry per CDR3 protein. The sample holds 600,000 or so distinct CDR3 sequences, about 30% seen once. Samples each yielded at least 6 micrograms of total RNA. CDR1 MNHEY and CDR2 SVGAGI come from the germline V gene. Trimming left V 4 bases short and J 3 bases short, with 28 bases between. There are 19 residues in the CDR3. The sequence derives from a woman aged 80 or older in good health. Specimen: blood. V is TRBV6-5 and J is TRBJ2-7, with unresolved D. The CDR3 region is CASSLAYSLTAYSGYEQYF. The CDR3 coding sequence is TGTGCCAGCAGTTTAGCCTACTCACTTACGGCGTATAGTGGCTACGAGCAGTACTTC.